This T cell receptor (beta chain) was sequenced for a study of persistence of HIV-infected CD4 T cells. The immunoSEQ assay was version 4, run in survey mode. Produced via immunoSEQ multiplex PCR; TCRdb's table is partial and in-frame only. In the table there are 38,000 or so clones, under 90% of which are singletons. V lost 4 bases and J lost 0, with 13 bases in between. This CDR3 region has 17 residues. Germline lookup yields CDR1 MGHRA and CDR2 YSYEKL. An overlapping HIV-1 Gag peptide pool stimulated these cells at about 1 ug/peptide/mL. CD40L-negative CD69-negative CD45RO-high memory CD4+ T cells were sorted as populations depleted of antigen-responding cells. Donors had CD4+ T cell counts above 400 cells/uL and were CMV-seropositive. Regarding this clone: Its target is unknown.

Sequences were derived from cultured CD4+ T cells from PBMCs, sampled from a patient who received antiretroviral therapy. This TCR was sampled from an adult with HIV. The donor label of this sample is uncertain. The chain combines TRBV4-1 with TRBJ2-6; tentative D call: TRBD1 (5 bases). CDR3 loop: CASSLQDSLSGANVLTF. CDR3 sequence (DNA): TGCGCCAGCAGCCTTCAAGACAGCCTCTCTGGGGCCAACGTCCTGACTTTC.